This TCR beta chain originates from a study of technical replicates of blood from a few donors. Trimming took 0 bases from V and 7 from J, leaving 11 bases between them. This CDR3 is built from 14 residues. Germline loops: CDR1 PRHDT, CDR2 FYEKMQ (reference sequence). Generated by immunoSEQ multiplex PCR, the TCRdb table keeps only in-frame clones and is missing some. This table has about 82,000 clones, roughly 95% appearing once. The chain has TRBV13 and TRBJ2-3; D gene unclear. The sample comprised T cells isolated from PBMCs. This receptor was obtained from a human donor in good health. CDR3 in DNA: TGTGCCAGCAGCTTAGGGTCAAGTGGCAATACGCAGTATTTT. It yields the protein CASSLGSSGNTQYF.